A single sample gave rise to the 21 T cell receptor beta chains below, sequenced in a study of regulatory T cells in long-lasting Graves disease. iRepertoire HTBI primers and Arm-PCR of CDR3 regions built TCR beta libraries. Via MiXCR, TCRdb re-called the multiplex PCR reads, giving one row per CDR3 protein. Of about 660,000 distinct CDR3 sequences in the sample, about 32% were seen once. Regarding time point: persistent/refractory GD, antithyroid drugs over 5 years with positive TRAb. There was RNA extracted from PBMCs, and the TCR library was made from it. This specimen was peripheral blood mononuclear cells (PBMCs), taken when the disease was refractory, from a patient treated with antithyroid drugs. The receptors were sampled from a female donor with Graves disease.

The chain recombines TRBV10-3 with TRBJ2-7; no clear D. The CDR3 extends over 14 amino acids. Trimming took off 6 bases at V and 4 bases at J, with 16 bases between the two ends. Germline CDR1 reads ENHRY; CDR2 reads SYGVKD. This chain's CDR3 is CAISAPPATYEQYF. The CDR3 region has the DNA TGTGCCATCAGCGCCCCTCCCGCAACTTACGAGCAGTACTTC.

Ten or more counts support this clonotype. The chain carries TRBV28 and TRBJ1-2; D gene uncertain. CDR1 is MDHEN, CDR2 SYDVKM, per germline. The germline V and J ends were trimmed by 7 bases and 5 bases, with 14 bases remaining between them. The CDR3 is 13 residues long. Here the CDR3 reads CASTLEGEYGYTF. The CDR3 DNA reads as TGTGCCAGCACCCTTGAGGGAGAATATGGCTACACCTTC.

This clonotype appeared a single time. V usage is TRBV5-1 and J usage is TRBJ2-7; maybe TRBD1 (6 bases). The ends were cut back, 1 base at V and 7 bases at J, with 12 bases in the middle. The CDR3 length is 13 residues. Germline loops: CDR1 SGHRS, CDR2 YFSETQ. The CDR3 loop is CASSLIAGEEQYF. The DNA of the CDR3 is TGCGCCAGCAGCTTGATAGCAGGGGAAGAGCAGTACTTC.

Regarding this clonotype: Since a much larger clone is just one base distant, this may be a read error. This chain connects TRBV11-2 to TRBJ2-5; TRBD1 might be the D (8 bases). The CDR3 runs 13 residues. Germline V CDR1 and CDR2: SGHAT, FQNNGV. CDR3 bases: TGTGCCAGCAGCCATACAGGGGGGGAGACCCAGTGCTTC. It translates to CASSHTGGETQCF.

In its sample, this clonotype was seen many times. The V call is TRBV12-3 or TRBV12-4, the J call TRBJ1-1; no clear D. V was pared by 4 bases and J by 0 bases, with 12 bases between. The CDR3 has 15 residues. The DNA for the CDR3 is TGTGCCAGCAGTTCCCATCCAGGCATGAACACTGAAGCTTTCTTT. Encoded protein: CASSSHPGMNTEAFF.

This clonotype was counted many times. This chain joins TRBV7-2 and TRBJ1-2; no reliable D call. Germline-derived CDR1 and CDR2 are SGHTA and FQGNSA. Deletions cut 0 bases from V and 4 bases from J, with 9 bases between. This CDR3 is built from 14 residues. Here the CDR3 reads CASSLAIGSYGYTF. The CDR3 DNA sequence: TGTGCCAGCAGCTTAGCGATAGGGTCCTATGGCTACACCTTC. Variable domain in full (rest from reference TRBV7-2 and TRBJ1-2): GAGVSQSPSNKVTEKGKDVELRCDPISGHTALYWYRQSLGQGLEFLIYFQGNSAPDKSGLPSDRFSAERTGGSVSTLTIQRTQQEDSAVYLCASSLAIGSYGYTFGSGTRLTVV.

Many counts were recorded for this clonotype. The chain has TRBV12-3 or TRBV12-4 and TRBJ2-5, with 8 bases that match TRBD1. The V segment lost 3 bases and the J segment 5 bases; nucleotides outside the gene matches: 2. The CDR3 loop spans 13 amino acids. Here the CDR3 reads CASSLGQVETQYF. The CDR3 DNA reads TGTGCCAGCAGTTTGGGACAGGTGGAGACCCAGTACTTC.

CDR3 DNA: TGTGCCAGCAAGGGGTCACCAAACTCCTACGAGCAGTACTTC. As protein: CASKGSPNSYEQYF. This chain joins TRBV12-3 or TRBV12-4 and TRBJ2-7; D may be TRBD1 (5 bases). The V and J ends lost 7 bases and 0 bases respectively, with 13 bases between them. The CDR3 length is 14 residues.

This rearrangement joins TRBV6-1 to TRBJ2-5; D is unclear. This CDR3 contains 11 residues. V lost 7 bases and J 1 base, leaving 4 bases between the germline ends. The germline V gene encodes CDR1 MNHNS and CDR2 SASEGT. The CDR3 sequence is CASTAQETQYF. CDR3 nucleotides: TGTGCCAGCACGGCCCAAGAGACCCAGTACTTC.

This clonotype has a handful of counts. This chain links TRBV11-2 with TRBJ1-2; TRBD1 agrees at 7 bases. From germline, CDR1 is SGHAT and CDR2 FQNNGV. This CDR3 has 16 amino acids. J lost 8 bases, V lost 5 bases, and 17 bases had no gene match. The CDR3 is CASSRLAGGGASGYTF. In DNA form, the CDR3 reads TGTGCCAGCAGCCGGCTCGCGGGAGGGGGCGCGTCCGGCTACACCTTC.

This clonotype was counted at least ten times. The CDR3 region has the DNA TGTGCCAGCAGTATTCTCTACGAGCAGTACTTC. This gives the protein CASSILYEQYF. This rearrangement joins TRBV28 to TRBJ2-7; D remains unclear. Germline V gene data show CDR1 as MDHEN and CDR2 as SYDVKM. The CDR3 totals 11 residues. V lost 5 bases and J lost 3, with 5 bases in between.

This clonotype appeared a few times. CDR3 sequence reads: CASSVSGPSYEQYF. DNA of the CDR3: TGTGCCAGCAGCGTTTCCGGGCCTTCCTACGAGCAGTACTTC. The rearrangement uses TRBV7-2 and TRBJ2-7; D remains unclear. The germline V gene encodes CDR1 SGHTA and CDR2 FQGNSA. Trimming pared 5 bases from V and 1 base from J, leaving 12 bases between. This CDR3 spans 14 amino acids.

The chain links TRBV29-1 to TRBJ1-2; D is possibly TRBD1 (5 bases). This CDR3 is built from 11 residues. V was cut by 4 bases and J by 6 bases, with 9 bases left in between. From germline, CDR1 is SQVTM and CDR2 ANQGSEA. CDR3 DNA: TGCAGCGTTGCCCCGGGGCATGGCTACACCTTC. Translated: CSVAPGHGYTF.

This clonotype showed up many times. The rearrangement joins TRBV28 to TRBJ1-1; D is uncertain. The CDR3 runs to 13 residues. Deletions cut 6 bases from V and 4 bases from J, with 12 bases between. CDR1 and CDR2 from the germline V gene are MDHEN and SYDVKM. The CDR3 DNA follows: TGTGCCAGCAGGCCTACAGTGAGCACTGAAGCTTTCTTT. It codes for CASRPTVSTEAFF.

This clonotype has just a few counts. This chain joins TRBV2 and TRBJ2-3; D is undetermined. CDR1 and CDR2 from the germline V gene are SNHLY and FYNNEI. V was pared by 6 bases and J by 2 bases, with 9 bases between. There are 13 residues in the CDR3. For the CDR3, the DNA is TGTGCCAGCAGCCTGGGGATCACAGATACGCAGTATTTT. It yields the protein CASSLGITDTQYF.

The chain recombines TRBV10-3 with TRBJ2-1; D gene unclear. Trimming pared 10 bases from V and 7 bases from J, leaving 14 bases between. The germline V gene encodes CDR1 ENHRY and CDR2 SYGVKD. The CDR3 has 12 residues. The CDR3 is CATRAWGNEQFF. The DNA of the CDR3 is TGTGCCACACGGGCTTGGGGTAATGAGCAGTTCTTC.

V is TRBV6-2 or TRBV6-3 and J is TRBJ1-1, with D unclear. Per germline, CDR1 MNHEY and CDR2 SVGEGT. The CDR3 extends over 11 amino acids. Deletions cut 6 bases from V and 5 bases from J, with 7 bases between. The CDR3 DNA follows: TGTGCCAGCAGAGACGGTACTGAAGCTTTCTTT. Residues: CASRDGTEAFF.

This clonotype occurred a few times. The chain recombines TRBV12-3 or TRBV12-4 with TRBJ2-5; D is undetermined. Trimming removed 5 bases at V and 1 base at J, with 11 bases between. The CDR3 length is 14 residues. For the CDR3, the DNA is TGTGCCAGCAGTGAAGTGGGTTCCCAAGAGACCCAGTACTTC. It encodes CASSEVGSQETQYF.

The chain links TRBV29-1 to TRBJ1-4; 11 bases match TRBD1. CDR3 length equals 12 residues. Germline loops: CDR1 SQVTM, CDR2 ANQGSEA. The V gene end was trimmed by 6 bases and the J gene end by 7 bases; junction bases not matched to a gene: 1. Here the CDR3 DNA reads TGCAGCGTCGGGACAGGGGGTGAAAAACTGTTTTTT. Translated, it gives CSVGTGGEKLFF.

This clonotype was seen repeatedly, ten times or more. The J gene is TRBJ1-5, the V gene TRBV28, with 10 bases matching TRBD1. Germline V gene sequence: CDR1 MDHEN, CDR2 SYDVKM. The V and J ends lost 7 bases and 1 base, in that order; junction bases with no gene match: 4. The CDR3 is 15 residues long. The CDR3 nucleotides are TGTGCCAGCACCTGGACAGGGGGAAGCAATCAGCCCCAGCATTTT. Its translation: CASTWTGGSNQPQHF.

CDR3 sequence: CSARVEGWGNSPLHF. The CDR3 bases are TGCAGTGCTAGAGTAGAGGGTTGGGGTAATTCACCCCTCCACTTT. The rearrangement links TRBV20-1 to TRBJ1-6; unclear D gene. The CDR3 has 15 amino acids. The germline CDR1 and CDR2 sequences are DFQATT and SNEGSKA (reference sequence). V was pared by 1 base and J by 6 bases, with 13 bases between.